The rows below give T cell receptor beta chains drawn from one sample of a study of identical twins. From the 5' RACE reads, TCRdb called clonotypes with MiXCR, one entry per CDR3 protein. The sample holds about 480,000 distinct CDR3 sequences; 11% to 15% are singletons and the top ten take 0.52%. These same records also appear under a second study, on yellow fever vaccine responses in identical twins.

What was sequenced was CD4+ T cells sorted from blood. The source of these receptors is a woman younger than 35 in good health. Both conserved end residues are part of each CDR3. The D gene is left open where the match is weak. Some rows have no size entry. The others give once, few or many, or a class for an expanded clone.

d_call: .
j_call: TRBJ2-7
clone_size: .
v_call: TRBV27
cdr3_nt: TGTGCCAGCAGTCCCACGGCGGGCTCCTACGAGCAGTACTTC
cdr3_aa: CASSPTAGSYEQYF

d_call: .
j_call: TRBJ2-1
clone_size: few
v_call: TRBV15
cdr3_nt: TGTGCCACCAGCAGAGAAATGCAGATGAGCTCCTACAATGAGCAGTTCTTC
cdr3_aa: CATSREMQMSSYNEQFF

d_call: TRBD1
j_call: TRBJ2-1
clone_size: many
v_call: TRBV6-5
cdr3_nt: TGTGCCAGCAGTTACTCATCCGGACAGGGGGTATCGGAGCAGTTCTTC
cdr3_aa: CASSYSSGQGVSEQFF

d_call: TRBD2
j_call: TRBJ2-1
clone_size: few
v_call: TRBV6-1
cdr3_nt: TGTGCCAGCACCTCGGCGCTAGCGGCTAACAATGAGCAGTTCTTC
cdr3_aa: CASTSALAANNEQFF

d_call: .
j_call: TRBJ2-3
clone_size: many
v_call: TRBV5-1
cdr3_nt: TGCGCCAGCAGCTTGGGACACCTCACAGATACGCAGTATTTT
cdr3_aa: CASSLGHLTDTQYF

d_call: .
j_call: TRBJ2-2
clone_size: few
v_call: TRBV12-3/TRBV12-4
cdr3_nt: TGTGCCAGCCTTTTTCTGACAGGTGCCGGGGAGCTGTTTTTT
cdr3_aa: CASLFLTGAGELFF

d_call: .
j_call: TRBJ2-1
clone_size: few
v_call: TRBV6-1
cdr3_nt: TGTGCCAGCAGAATTAGCGGATCCTACAATGAGCAGTTCTTC
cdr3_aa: CASRISGSYNEQFF

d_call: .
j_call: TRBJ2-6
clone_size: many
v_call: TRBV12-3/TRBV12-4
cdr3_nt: TGTGCCAGCAGTTCAGGGAGCTCTGGGGCCAACGTCCTGACTTTC
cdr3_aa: CASSSGSSGANVLTF

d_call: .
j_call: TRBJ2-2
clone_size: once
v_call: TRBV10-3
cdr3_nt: TGTGCCATCAGTGATGGCCAGGGTAAGGCCGGGGAGCTGTTTTTT
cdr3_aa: CAISDGQGKAGELFF

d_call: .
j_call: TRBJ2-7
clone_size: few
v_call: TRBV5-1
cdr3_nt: TGCGCCAGCAGCCGAGACACGACCGCCTACGAGCAGTACTTC
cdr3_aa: CASSRDTTAYEQYF

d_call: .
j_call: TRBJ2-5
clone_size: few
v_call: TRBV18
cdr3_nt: TGTGCCACTGGAAAGGCCAGGGAGGAGACCCAGTACTTC
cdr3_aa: CATGKAREETQYF

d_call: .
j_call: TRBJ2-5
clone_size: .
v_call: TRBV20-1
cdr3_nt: TGCAGTGCTAGAGTAGTCCCCGAGACCCAGTACTTC
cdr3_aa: CSARVVPETQYF

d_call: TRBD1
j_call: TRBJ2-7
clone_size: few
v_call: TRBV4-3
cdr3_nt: TGCGCCAGCAGCCAAGCCACGGACAGGGCCCCCTACGAGCAGTACTTC
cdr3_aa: CASSQATDRAPYEQYF

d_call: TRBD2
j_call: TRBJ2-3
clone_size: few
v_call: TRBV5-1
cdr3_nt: TGCGCCAGCAGTGCGGGGGACTCCACAGATACGCAGTATTTT
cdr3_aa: CASSAGDSTDTQYF

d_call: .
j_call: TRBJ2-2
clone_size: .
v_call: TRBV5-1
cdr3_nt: TGCGCCAGCAGCTTGGATACGGTTGGCGGGGAGCTGTTTTTT
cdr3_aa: CASSLDTVGGELFF

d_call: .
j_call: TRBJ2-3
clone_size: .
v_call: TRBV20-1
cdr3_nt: TGCAGTGCTAGAGACCGGGATACGCAGTATTTT
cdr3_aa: CSARDRDTQYF

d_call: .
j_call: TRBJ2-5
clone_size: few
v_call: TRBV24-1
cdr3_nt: TGTGCCACCAGTGATCGGAGGGCTGGACCCCAAGAGACCCAGTACTTC
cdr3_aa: CATSDRRAGPQETQYF

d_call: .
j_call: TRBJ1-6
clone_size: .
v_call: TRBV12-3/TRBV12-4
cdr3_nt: TGTGCCTGCAACCAGGGGAGCTCCTATAATTCACCCCTCCACTTT
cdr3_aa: CACNQGSSYNSPLHF

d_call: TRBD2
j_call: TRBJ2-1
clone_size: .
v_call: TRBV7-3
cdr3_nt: TGTGCCAGCAGCTTAAATCGGGGGGATATTGTTCAGTTCTTC
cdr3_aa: CASSLNRGDIVQFF

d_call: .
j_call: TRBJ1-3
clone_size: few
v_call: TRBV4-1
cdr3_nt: TGCGCCAGCAGCCAAGACACAGGAGCTGGAAACACCATATATTTT
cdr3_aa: CASSQDTGAGNTIYF

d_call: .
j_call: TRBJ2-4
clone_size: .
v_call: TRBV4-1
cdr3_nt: TGCGCCAGCAGCCAAGTAGGGGTTGGGGGCATTCAGTACTTC
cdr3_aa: CASSQVGVGGIQYF

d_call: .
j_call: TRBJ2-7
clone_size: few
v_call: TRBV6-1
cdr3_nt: TGTGCCAGCAGTTGGACACAGCAGTACTTC
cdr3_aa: CASSWTQQYF

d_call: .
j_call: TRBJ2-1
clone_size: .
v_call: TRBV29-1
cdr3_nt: TGCAGCGTTTCCCCGGGACGACACAATGAGCAGTTCTTC
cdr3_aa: CSVSPGRHNEQFF

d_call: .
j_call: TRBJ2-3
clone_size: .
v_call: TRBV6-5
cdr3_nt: TGTGCCAGCAGTTATAGGGACGAGAATAGCACAGATACGCAGTATTTT
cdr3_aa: CASSYRDENSTDTQYF

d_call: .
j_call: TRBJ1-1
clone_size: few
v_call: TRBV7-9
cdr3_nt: TGTGCCAGCAAGCACGGGGGGGACACTGAAGCTTTCTTT
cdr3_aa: CASKHGGDTEAFF

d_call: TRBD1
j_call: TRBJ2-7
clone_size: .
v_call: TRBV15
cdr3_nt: TGTGCCACCAGCAGTACAGGGGCCCCGCATACCTCATACGAGCAGTACTTC
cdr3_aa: CATSSTGAPHTSYEQYF

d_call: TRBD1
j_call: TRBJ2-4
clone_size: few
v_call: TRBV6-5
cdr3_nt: TGTGCCAGCAGTTACTCAGCAGGGGGCTTGGGCAAAAACATTCAGTACTTC
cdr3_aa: CASSYSAGGLGKNIQYF

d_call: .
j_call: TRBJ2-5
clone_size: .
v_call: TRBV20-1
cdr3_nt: TGCAGTGCTAAAACCAGGGTCCCCCAAGAGACCCAGTACTTC
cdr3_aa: CSAKTRVPQETQYF

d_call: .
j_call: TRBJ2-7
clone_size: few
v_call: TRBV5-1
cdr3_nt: TGCGCCAGCAGCATGGACACGGAATACGAGCAGTACTTC
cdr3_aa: CASSMDTEYEQYF

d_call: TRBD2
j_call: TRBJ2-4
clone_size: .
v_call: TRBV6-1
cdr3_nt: TGTGCCAGCAGTGGGGACGGGACTAGCGGAAACATTCAGTACTTC
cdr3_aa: CASSGDGTSGNIQYF

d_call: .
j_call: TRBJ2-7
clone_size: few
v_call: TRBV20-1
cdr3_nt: TGCAGTGCCCTAGGGCGGGGTGGTGTCGAGCAGTACTTC
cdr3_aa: CSALGRGGVEQYF

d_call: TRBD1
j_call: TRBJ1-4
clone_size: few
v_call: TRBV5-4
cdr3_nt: TGTGCCAGCAGCCCCGGGACAGTGGATGAAAAACTGTTTTTT
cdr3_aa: CASSPGTVDEKLFF

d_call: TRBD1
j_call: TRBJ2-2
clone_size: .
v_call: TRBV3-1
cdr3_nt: TGTGCCAGCAGCCAGGCGGTAGGGACAGGAAGGGACGGGGAGCTGTTTTTT
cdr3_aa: CASSQAVGTGRDGELFF

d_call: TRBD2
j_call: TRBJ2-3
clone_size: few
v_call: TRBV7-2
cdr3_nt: TGTGCCAGCAGCTTAGCGTGGACAAGCGGGGGGGATACGCAGTATTTT
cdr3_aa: CASSLAWTSGGDTQYF

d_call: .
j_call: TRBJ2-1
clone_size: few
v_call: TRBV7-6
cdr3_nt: TGTGCCAGCAGCTCAGGTTCTGGGGCCTCCTACAATGAGCAGTTCTTC
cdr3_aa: CASSSGSGASYNEQFF

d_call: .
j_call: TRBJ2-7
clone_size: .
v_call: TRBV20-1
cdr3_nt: TGCAGTGCTAGAGATCCACTTAGCGGCTACGAGCAGTACTTC
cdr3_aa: CSARDPLSGYEQYF

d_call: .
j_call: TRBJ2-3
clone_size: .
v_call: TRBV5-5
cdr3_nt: TGTGCCAGCAGCTTGGACAGTCAGATGTCGCAGTATTTT
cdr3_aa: CASSLDSQMSQYF

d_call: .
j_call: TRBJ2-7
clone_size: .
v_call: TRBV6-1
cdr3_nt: TGTGCCAGCAGCAGGGGCCGGGGTGGGTACGAGCAGTACTTC
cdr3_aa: CASSRGRGGYEQYF

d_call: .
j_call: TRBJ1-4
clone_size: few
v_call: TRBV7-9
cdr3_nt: TGTGCCAGCAGCTCTGACAGAAATGAAAAACTGTTTTTT
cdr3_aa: CASSSDRNEKLFF

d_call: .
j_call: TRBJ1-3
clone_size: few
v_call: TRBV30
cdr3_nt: TGTGCCTGGAGTGTAAGTTCCGGGACAAAAGGAAACACCATATATTTT
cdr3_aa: CAWSVSSGTKGNTIYF

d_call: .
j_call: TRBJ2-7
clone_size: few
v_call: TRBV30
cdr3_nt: TGTGCCTGGAAGGGGCAGCTCTACGAGCAGTACTTC
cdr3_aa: CAWKGQLYEQYF

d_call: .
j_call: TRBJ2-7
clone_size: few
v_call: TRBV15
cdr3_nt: TGTGCCACCAGCAGAGATTCGCAGGGGCCCTACGAGCAGTACTTC
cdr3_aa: CATSRDSQGPYEQYF

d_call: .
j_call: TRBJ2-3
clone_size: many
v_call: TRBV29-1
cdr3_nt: TGCAGCGTTGCTCAGACAGTCACAGATACGCAGTATTTT
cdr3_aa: CSVAQTVTDTQYF

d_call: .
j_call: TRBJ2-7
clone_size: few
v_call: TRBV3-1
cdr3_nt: TGTGCCAGCAGCGGGACCTTGAAGTACGAGCAGTACTTC
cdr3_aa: CASSGTLKYEQYF

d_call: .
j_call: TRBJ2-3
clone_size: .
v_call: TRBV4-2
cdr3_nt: TGTGCCAGCAGCCAGTCTTTTGCTGGCGGGGAGTTCACAGATACGCAGTATTTT
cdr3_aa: CASSQSFAGGEFTDTQYF

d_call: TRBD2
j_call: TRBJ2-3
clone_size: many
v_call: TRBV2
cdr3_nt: TGTGCCAGCAGTACGGGACTAGCGGAGAGAGTAGATACGCAGTATTTT
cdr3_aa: CASSTGLAERVDTQYF

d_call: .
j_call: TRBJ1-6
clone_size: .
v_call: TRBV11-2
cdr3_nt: TGTGCCAGCAGCTTCGGTAGCGCACCCCTCCACTTT
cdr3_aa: CASSFGSAPLHF

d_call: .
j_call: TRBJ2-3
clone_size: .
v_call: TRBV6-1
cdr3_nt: TGTGCCAGCAGCCAAAGGGTCGGGGAAGATACGCAGTATTTT
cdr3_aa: CASSQRVGEDTQYF